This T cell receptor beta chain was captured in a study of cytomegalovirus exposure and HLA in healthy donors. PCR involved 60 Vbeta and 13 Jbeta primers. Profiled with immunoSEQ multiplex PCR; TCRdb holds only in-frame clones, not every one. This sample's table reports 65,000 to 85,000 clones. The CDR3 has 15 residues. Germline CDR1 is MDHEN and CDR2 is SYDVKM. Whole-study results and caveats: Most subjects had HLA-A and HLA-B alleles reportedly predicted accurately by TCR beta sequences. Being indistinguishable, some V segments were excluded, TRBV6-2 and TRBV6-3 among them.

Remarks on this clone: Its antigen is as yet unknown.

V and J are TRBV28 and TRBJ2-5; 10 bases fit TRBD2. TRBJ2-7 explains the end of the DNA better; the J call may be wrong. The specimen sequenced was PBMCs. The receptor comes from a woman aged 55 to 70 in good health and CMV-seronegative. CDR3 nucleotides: TGTGCCAGCAGTCCCCAGCGGGGGGGAAACGACGAGCAGTACTTC. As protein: CASSPQRGGNDEQYF.